This T cell receptor (beta chain) was captured by sequencing in a study of T cell responses to AZD1222 COVID-19 vaccine. Looking at the study overall: Second-dose groups at about 4 or about 12 weeks were pooled. Findings and caveats of the study: Across spike, vaccine-associated CD4 TCRs were found, dominant at 160-218 and 743-854. Donors, mostly white British, included more females; clonal diversity was possibly underestimated.

CDR3 length: 15 amino acids. Trimming cost V 2 bases and J 0 bases, with 9 bases left between them. Germline V gene lookup returns CDR1 SGHRS and CDR2 YFSETQ. The repertoire was sequenced with immunoSEQ multiplex PCR; TCRdb's copy has only in-frame clones and lacks some. This sample has 100,000 to 140,000 clones; more than 70% occur once, and the top ten carry 5.5% to 8.5%. This clone has just a few counts. Its antigen remains unidentified. This sequence was found in an adult in good health. The material sequenced was peripheral blood, taken on day 0 of AZD1222 vaccination. The gene calls are TRBV5-1 and TRBJ1-5, with D unresolved. The CDR3 reads CASSLNGYSNQPQHF. CDR3 coding DNA: TGCGCCAGCAGCTTAAACGGTTATAGCAATCAGCCCCAGCATTTT.